This T cell receptor beta chain was captured by sequencing in a study of Graves' ophthalmopathy and Graves' hyperthyroidism (dated by TCRdb to 2016 to 2019). For the study in its entirety: Peripheral blood was collected before any treatment was given, at the time of initial diagnosis. The study used signatures of the TCR beta repertoire to tell Graves' ophthalmopathy apart from Graves' hyperthyroidism and to predict which patients would progress to ophthalmopathy. In total, 135 blood samples were TCR-sequenced: approximately 40 ophthalmopathy, some 72 hyperthyroidism and roughly 17 hyperthyroidism-to-ophthalmopathy patients. To explore V-J signatures that separate ophthalmopathy from hyperthyroidism, a discovery set of about a hundred patients was enrolled, consisting of 40 to 45 with ophthalmopathy and roughly 60 with stable hyperthyroidism. The independent validation cohort included about 19 hyperthyroidism patients plus 17 patients who later progressed from hyperthyroidism to ophthalmopathy. T-cell repertoires of thyroid tissue and blood were compared in six hyperthyroidism patients. Following sampling, methimazole starting at 30 mg daily was administered to hyperthyroidism patients, and high-dose intravenous methylprednisolone was administered to ophthalmopathy patients. Points the paper makes about the study in general: In validation, the model predicted ophthalmopathy progression with 70.59% sensitivity and roughly 78% specificity; eleven to twelve predicted patients were CT-confirmed with GO in a median of approximately six months. Ophthalmopathy was separated from stable hyperthyroidism by the 13-signature model with about 88% sensitivity and 81% to 84% specificity in cross-validation and with 80%/75% in the test set. Sample size was not statistically predetermined, and group allocation was not concealed from the investigators. Most of the expanded thyroid clonotypes with a frequency above 0.001 were also detected in blood, and it was suggested that the thyroid immune response may be reflected by blood repertoires.

The ophthalmopathy patients had moderately to severely active disease, with a Clinical Activity Score of 3 or higher, a NOSPECS grade of 4 or higher, and a disease duration of less than 3 months. Anyone with other autoimmune diseases, uncontrolled infections, pregnancy or lactation was excluded from the study. Clinical symptoms, serum thyroxine, TRAb, thyroid ultrasound and orbital computed tomography were used for diagnosis. Ficoll-Paque density gradient centrifugation was used to isolate PBMCs from around 10 ml of fresh peripheral blood. Trizol reagent was used to extract the total RNA, and its quality was then checked on an Agilent 2100 Bioanalyzer. For repertoire sequencing, the TCR beta CDR3 regions were amplified from RNA transcripts. A first-round RT-PCR used HTBI primers with the Qiagen OneStep RT-PCR kit, followed by a second-round multiplex PCR, size selection and purification. Libraries were sequenced on an Illumina HiSeq2000 using paired-end 100 bp reads. As for the authors' bioinformatics: SOAPnuke was used to process the reads, throwing out any read that had adapters, had uncalled bases, had a mean Phred below 15, or lacked an exact constant-primer or identifier match. High-quality paired reads were merged with COPE v1.2.5. Each unique nucleotide sequence was defined as a clonotype, and clonotypes were aligned to IMGT TRB V, D and J references with MiTCR v1.1. Analysis was restricted to V-J combinations with a frequency above 0.0001, which covered 99.2% of repertoires. A TCR clonal expansion and chaos score per V-J combination was defined as the ratio of F50 clonal expansion to chaos observed in the TCRdist matrix. Welch's t-statistics and random forest were used to reduce the features to 10 to 15 V-J combinations, which were then used as input to a naive Bayes classifier. The Morisita-Horn index was used to measure how similar the thyroid and blood repertoires were. In TCRdb, the public reads were trimmed at Q25 with fastp and aligned with MiXCR, with productive beta chains retained. CDR3 protein sequences are deduplicated, and each keeps its most common genes and DNA. Here the V and J calls rest on TCRdb's processing, not on the authors' analysis. The sample table lists 650,000 to 900,000 distinct CDR3 sequences, roughly 40% of them with a count of one. 40% to 55% of the sample goes to the ten largest clones.

The CDR3 measures 16 amino acids from cysteine to phenylalanine. The sequence is cut down to CDR3 DNA, 48 bases in frame from base 1. V is cut by 5 bases and J by 4 bases, and the space between the germline ends is 18 bases. The germline V gene (reference sequence) supplies CDR1 LNHDA and CDR2 SQIVND. About this clonotype: Which antigen it targets is not known. Per-base quality was not reported, and no clone a single base away is much larger than it.

The rearrangement combines TRBV19 with TRBJ1-3, with no confidently assigned D gene. The receptor comes from an adult man with Graves' ophthalmopathy. The specimen was peripheral blood. This receptor has the CDR3 CASSSPAGRTGNTIYF. The base sequence is TGTGCCAGTAGTTCTCCTGCCGGCCGAACGGGAAACACCATATATTTT.